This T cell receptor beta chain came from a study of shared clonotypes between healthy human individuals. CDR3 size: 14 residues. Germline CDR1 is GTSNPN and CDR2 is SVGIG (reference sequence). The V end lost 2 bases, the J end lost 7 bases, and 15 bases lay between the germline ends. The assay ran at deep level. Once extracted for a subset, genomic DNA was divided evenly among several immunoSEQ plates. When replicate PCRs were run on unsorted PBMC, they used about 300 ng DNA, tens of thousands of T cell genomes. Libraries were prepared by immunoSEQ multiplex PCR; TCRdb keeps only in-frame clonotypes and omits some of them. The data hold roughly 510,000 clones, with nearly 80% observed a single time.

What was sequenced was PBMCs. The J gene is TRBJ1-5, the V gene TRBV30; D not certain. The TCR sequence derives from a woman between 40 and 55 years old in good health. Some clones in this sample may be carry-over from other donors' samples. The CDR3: CAWSRKAQGQPQHF. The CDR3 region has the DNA TGTGCCTGGAGTAGGAAAGCCCAAGGACAGCCCCAGCATTTT. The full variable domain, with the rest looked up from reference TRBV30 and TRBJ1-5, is SQTIHQWPATLVQPVGSPLSLECTVEGTSNPNLYWYRQAAGRGLQLLFYSVGIGQISSEVPQNLSASRPQDRQFILSSKKLLLSDSGFYLCAWSRKAQGQPQHFGDGTRLSIL.